This T cell receptor (beta chain) appears in the sequencing data of a study of T cells in Graves' hyperthyroidism and ophthalmopathy. Study summary: At the time of initial diagnosis and before any treatment, peripheral blood was collected.

Ten or more counts support this clonotype. The antigen remains undetermined. On the basis of clinical symptoms, serum thyroxine and TRAb, thyroid ultrasound and orbital computed tomography, diagnoses were made. PBMCs were obtained from about 9 ml fresh peripheral blood. Overall study findings and caveats: In blood, most of the thyroid clonotypes expanded above 0.001 were also present.

Amplification targeted TCR beta CDR3 regions from RNA transcripts. The HTBI primer set served for first-round RT-PCR of the TCR CDR3. TCRdb independently ran MiXCR on the multiplex PCR reads; one entry per CDR3 protein. The data hold 350,000 to 400,000 distinct CDR3 sequences, with about 15% observed a single time. The TCR was taken from a woman in her sixties or seventies with Graves' hyperthyroidism. The sequenced sample consisted of blood.

CDR3 amino acids: CASSGPGTSGSYEQYF. The CDR3 nucleotides are TGTGCCAGCAGTGGCCCCGGGACTAGCGGGAGCTACGAGCAGTACTTC. The J gene is TRBJ2-7, the V gene TRBV6-1; TRBD2 aligns across 14 bases. CDR1 and CDR2 from the germline V gene are MNHNS and SASEGT. The CDR3 loop spans 16 amino acids. After removal of 4 bases from V and 3 bases from J, the junction contained 5 bases not matched to a gene.